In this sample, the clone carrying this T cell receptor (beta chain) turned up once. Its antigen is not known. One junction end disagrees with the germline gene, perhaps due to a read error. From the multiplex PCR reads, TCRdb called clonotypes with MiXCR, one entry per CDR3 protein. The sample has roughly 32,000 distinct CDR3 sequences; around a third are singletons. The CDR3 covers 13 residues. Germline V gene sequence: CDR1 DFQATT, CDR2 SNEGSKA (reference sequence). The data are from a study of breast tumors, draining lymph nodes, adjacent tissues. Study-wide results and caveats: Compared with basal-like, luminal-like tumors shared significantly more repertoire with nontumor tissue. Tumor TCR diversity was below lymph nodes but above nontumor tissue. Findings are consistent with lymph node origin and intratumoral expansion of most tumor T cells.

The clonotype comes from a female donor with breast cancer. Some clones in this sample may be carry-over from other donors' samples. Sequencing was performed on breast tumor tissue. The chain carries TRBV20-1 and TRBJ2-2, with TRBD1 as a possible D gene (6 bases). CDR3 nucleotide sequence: TGCAGTGCGAGAGAGGGGGTCACCGGGGAGCCGTCTTTT. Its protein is CSAREGVTGEPSF.